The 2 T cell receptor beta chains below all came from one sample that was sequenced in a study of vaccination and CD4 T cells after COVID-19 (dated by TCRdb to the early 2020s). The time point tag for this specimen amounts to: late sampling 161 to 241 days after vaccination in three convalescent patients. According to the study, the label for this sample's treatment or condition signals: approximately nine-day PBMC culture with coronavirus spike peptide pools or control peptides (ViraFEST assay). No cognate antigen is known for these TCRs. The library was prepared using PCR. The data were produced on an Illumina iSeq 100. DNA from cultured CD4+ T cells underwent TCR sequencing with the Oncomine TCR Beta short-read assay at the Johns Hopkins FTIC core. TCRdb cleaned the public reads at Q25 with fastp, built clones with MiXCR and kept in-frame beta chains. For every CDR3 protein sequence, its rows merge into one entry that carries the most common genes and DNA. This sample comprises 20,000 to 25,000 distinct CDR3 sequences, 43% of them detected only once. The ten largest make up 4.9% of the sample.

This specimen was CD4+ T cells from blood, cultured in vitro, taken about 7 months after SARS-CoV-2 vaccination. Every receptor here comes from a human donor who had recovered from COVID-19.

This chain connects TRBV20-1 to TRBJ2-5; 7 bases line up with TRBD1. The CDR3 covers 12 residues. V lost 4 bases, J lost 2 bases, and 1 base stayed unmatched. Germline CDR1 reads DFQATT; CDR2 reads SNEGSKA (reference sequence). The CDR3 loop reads CSAKTGQETQYF. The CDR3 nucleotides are TGCAGTGCTAAGACAGGGCAAGAGACCCAGTACTTC.

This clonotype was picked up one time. In DNA form, the CDR3 reads TGTGCCAGCAGCTTCCCACAGGGACAGAACACCGGGGAGCTGTTTTTT. Its protein product is CASSFPQGQNTGELFF. The gene calls are TRBV7-3 and TRBJ2-2, with D maybe TRBD1 (6 bases). Germline V gene lookup returns CDR1 SGHTA and CDR2 FQGTGA. Trimming left V 3 bases short and J 1 base short, with 12 bases between. This CDR3 region has 16 residues. The entire variable domain, with the rest obtained from reference TRBV7-3 and TRBJ2-2, is as follows: GAGVSQTPSNKVTEKGKYVELRCDPISGHTALYWYRQSLGQGPEFLIYFQGTGAADDSGLPNDRFFAVRPEGSVSTLKIQRTERGDSAVYLCASSFPQGQNTGELFFGEGSRLTVL.